These 13 T cell receptor beta chains share one sample of origin, sequenced in a study of early T cells in non-severe SARS-CoV-2 infection. TCRdb fed the 5' RACE reads into MiXCR, producing one record per CDR3 protein. The data contain more than 65,000 distinct CDR3 sequences, more than 3.5% of them singletons. The material was whole blood, obtained at baseline. These receptors came from an adult who was a healthcare worker with PCR-confirmed SARS-CoV-2 infection or an uninfected control (not recorded which). The donor label of this sample is uncertain.

Only a few counts were recorded for this clonotype. V and J are TRBV20-1 and TRBJ2-7; D gene uncertain. This CDR3 region has 13 residues. Trimming removed 3 bases at V and 2 bases at J, with 11 bases between. The germline gives CDR1 DFQATT, CDR2 SNEGSKA (reference sequence). The CDR3 loop is CSARGSRAYEQYF. CDR3 bases: TGCAGTGCTAGGGGAAGTAGGGCCTACGAGCAGTACTTC.

The V and J genes are TRBV7-2 and TRBJ2-3; D is possibly TRBD1 (6 bases). V gave up 3 bases and J gave up 7 bases, with 14 bases separating them. CDR1 SGHTA and CDR2 FQGNSA come from the germline V gene. CDR3 length: 14 amino acids. CDR3 nucleotides: TGTGCCAGCAGCTTGGCACCAGGGGTTTATACGCAGTATTTT. Protein: CASSLAPGVYTQYF.

This sequence joins TRBV6-5 and TRBJ2-7, with 7 bases aligning to TRBD1. This CDR3 region has 16 residues. The J segment lost 3 bases and the V segment lost 2 bases, leaving 10 bases of the junction unmatched. Germline V gene data show CDR1 as MNHEY and CDR2 as SVGAGI. The CDR3 bases are TGTGCCAGCAGTTACGCACCGGGACAGCGCTTCTACGAGCAGTACTTC. Translation gives CASSYAPGQRFYEQYF.

The genes are TRBV19 and TRBJ2-2; TRBD1 matches 8 bases. CDR1 and CDR2 (germline): LNHDA, SQIVND (reference sequence). After removal of 7 bases from V and 4 bases from J, the junction contained 5 bases not matched to a gene. This CDR3 region has 14 residues. CDR3: CASKDRVLTGELFF. The DNA of the CDR3 is TGTGCCAGTAAGGACAGGGTCCTCACCGGGGAGCTGTTTTTT. Using reference TRBV19 and TRBJ2-2 for the parts outside the CDR3, the full variable domain is DGGITQSPKYLFRKEGQNVTLSCEQNLNHDAMYWYRQDPGQGLRLIYYSQIVNDFQKGDIAEGYSVSREKKESFPLTVTSAQKNPTAFYLCASKDRVLTGELFFGEGSRLTVL.

This clonotype was picked up many times. The V gene is TRBV25-1, the J gene TRBJ2-1, with TRBD2 identical over 12 bases. The CDR3 totals 16 residues. Trimming cost V 3 bases and J 3 bases; bases outside gene matches: 3. Germline V gene sequence: CDR1 MGHDK, CDR2 SYGVNS. The CDR3: CASSDSSGGVYNEQFF. CDR3 DNA: TGTGCCAGCAGTGATTCTAGCGGGGGGGTCTACAATGAGCAGTTCTTC.

This clonotype was counted many times. The V and J genes are TRBV29-1 and TRBJ1-4; 7 positions match TRBD1. CDR3 size: 11 residues. Germline V lookup: CDR1 SQVTM, CDR2 ANQGSEA. The trim removed 7 bases at V and 5 bases at J, leaving 1 base unmatched. CDR3 sequence reads: CSGGQNEKLFF. The CDR3 DNA reads as TGCAGCGGGGGACAGAATGAAAAACTGTTTTTT.

This clonotype was seen repeatedly, ten times or more. This sequence joins TRBV5-1 and TRBJ2-1; possible D gene TRBD1, 7 bases. Germline V CDR1 and CDR2: SGHRS, YFSETQ. The CDR3 is 16 amino acids. V was clipped by 2 bases and J by 6 bases, with 18 bases between them. For the CDR3, the DNA is TGCGCCAGCAGCTTCAGGACAGGTCGGGGAGGCAATGAGCAGTTCTTC. Translated: CASSFRTGRGGNEQFF.

This clonotype was observed a handful of times. This chain connects TRBV6-2 or TRBV6-3 to TRBJ2-2, with a weak D call TRBD1 (7 bases). Deletions cut 5 bases from V and 5 bases from J, with 18 bases between. The germline V gene has CDR1 MNHEY and CDR2 SVGEGT. CDR3 size: 16 residues. The CDR3 spells CASSDGRQGLTGELFF. The CDR3 region has the DNA TGTGCCAGCAGTGACGGCCGACAGGGACTTACCGGGGAGCTGTTTTTT.

This clonotype showed up just a few times. The genes are TRBV6-4 and TRBJ1-1; possible D gene TRBD1, 5 bases. Germline V gene sequence: CDR1 MRHNA, CDR2 SNTAGT. Trimming pared 3 bases from V and 5 bases from J, leaving 16 bases between. The CDR3 has 15 residues. The CDR3 nucleotides are TGTGCCAGCAGTGATTCAGGGTCGGCAGAAACTGAAGCTTTCTTT. Translation gives CASSDSGSAETEAFF.

This clonotype was recorded at least ten times. The V gene is TRBV10-1, the J gene TRBJ2-3, with TRBD2 matching 8 bases. This CDR3 is built from 14 residues. Germline lookup yields CDR1 WNHNN and CDR2 SYGVQD (reference sequence). V was clipped by 5 bases and J by 6 bases; unmatched bases: 7. CDR3 DNA: TGCGCCAGCAGTCCGAGCGGGGGTTTGGATACGCAGTATTTT. Residues: CASSPSGGLDTQYF.

The V gene is TRBV4-3, the J gene TRBJ2-7; perhaps TRBD1 as D (6 bases). Germline V gene lookup returns CDR1 LGHNA and CDR2 YSLEER. The CDR3 is 17 amino acids. Trimming stripped 0 bases from V and 7 bases from J, with 22 bases between. The CDR3, as DNA: TGCGCCAGCAGCCAAGATTCCCCCGCAGGGGCGGGTGGAGAGCAGTACTTC. Amino acid sequence: CASSQDSPAGAGGEQYF.

This clonotype occurred many times. The chain links TRBV5-5 to TRBJ1-6; D might be TRBD1 (6 bases). CDR1 and CDR2 from the germline V gene are SGHKS and YYEKEE (reference sequence). The CDR3 loop spans 16 amino acids. The V gene lost 5 bases and the J gene lost 1 base, with 13 bases spanning the gap. CDR3 amino acids: CASSFSGASYNSPLHF. The DNA of the CDR3 is TGTGCCAGCAGTTTTTCAGGGGCATCCTATAATTCACCCCTCCACTTT.

This clonotype has a handful of counts. J is TRBJ2-2 and V is TRBV5-1; 10 bases match TRBD1. Trimming cost V 3 bases and J 2 bases; bases outside gene matches: 13. Per germline, CDR1 SGHRS and CDR2 YFSETQ. This CDR3 has 19 residues. This CDR3 reads CASSSPLGTGEFNTGELFF. The CDR3 DNA reads as TGCGCCAGCAGCTCTCCCCTAGGGACAGGGGAGTTTAACACCGGGGAGCTGTTTTTT.